This entry is about one T cell receptor (beta chain). The antigen remains unidentified. Per germline, CDR1 SGHNT and CDR2 YENEEA. The CDR3 spans 13 residues. The V segment lost 6 bases and the J segment 2 bases; nucleotides outside the gene matches: 3. Repertoires were generated with immunoSEQ multiplex PCR, while TCRdb's copy carries only in-frame clones and drops some. Among around 170,000 clones listed, around 85% were seen once. The entry originates in a study of cytomegalovirus exposure and HLA in healthy donors. General study results and limits: According to a later analysis, TCR clusters from the first cohort tended to co-occur in the 120 or so validation repertoires. Generally TCR sequences proved uncommon, though certain public TCRs appeared in numerous donors.

The sequence was collected from a young man in good health and CMV-seropositive. This chain connects TRBV11-3 to TRBJ2-5, with 7 bases fitting TRBD1. Sequencing was done on a sample of PBMCs. In DNA form, the CDR3 reads TGTGCCAGCAGTTCCAGGGGGCAAGAGACCCAGTACTTC. Its protein product is CASSSRGQETQYF.